The clone carrying this T cell receptor beta chain occurred a few times. What it binds is unknown. This record comes from a study of T cells after yellow fever vaccination. At the level of the study: SMART-Seq v4 Ultra Low Input prepared the low-cell-number fractions.

With 0 bases clipped from V and 3 bases from J, the junction kept 3 bases outside the gene matches. Per germline, CDR1 MNHEY and CDR2 SMNVEV (reference sequence). This CDR3 spans 16 amino acids. One entry per CDR3 protein results from TCRdb running MiXCR on the 5' RACE reads. The repertoire consists of over 70,000 distinct CDR3 sequences, with over 7.5% occurring once and the leading ten covering roughly two fifths. General study findings and limits: Among primary-vaccination clones, most reappeared after the booster, at about 95% for CD4 and more than 85% for CD8.

The chain couples TRBV27 to TRBJ2-1; 9 bases match TRBD2. Here the sequenced sample was CD8+ T cells sorted from PBMCs, taken on the day of the yellow fever booster vaccination. The receptor was isolated from a man aged 25-40 years who received the YFV17D yellow fever vaccine. CDR3 residues: CASSLSWTSVYNEQFF. In DNA, the CDR3 is TGTGCCAGCAGTTTATCCTGGACTAGCGTCTACAATGAGCAGTTCTTC.